Below, 32 T cell receptor beta chains from the same sample are listed, as sequenced in a study of cytomegalovirus exposure and HLA in healthy donors. It was with 60 Vbeta and 13 Jbeta primers that the PCR ran. Using immunoSEQ multiplex PCR, the repertoire was profiled, and TCRdb retains in-frame clones only, with some absent. The profile shows 110,000 or so clones, over 75% of them singletons. Sequencing used PBMCs. These receptors were obtained from a woman between 18 and 30 years old in good health and CMV-seronegative.

V usage is TRBV16 and J usage is TRBJ1-2; D might be TRBD1 (5 bases). V was shortened by 1 base and J by 2 bases, with 11 bases between the two germline ends. Germline V gene data show CDR1 as KGHSY and CDR2 as FQNENV. This CDR3 region has 15 residues. The CDR3 DNA reads as TGTGCCAGCAGCCAATTTATACAGGAGAACTATGGCTACACCTTC. Translating it yields CASSQFIQENYGYTF.

The V gene is TRBV28, the J gene TRBJ1-1; TRBD1 aligns across 7 bases. The CDR3 extends over 16 amino acids. Per the germline V gene, CDR1 is MDHEN and CDR2 is SYDVKM. Unmatched junction bases numbered 10, after V lost 5 bases and J lost 1 base. CDR3 amino acids: CASSIQLGTANTEAFF. The DNA of the CDR3 is TGTGCCAGCAGTATACAACTCGGGACAGCGAACACTGAAGCTTTCTTT.

J is TRBJ1-2 and V is TRBV6-5, with D tentatively TRBD1 (5 bases). The germline gives CDR1 MNHEY, CDR2 SVGAGI. V lost 3 bases to trimming and J lost 2 bases, with 16 bases between them. The CDR3 consists of 16 residues. CDR3 residues: CASSYSTEGPNYGYTF. The CDR3 DNA follows: TGTGCCAGCAGTTATTCGACAGAAGGCCCAAACTATGGCTACACCTTC.

V usage is TRBV15 and J usage is TRBJ2-3; 9 bases map to TRBD1. The CDR3 extends over 17 amino acids. V lost 4 bases and J lost 6; bases outside the gene matches: 14. Germline-derived CDR1 and CDR2 are LNHNV and YYDKDF (reference sequence). CDR3 in DNA: TGTGCCACCAGCAAACTACCGGGACAGGGTTTATCGGATACGCAGTATTTT. Its translation is CATSKLPGQGLSDTQYF.

This clone was observed a few times. V gene TRBV5-1 combines with J gene TRBJ1-3, with TRBD1 matching over 9 bases. The CDR3 runs 15 residues. The V and J ends lost 4 bases and 3 bases, in that order; junction bases with no gene match: 5. In germline, CDR1 is SGHRS, CDR2 YFSETQ. Written as DNA, the CDR3 is TGCGCCAGCAGCCCCTGGACAGGGGATGGAAACACCATATATTTT. Its protein product is CASSPWTGDGNTIYF.

The chain combines TRBV11-2 with TRBJ2-2, with 9 positions matching TRBD2. The V segment lost 5 bases and the J segment 7 bases; nucleotides outside the gene matches: 5. The germline V gene has CDR1 SGHAT and CDR2 FQNNGV. The CDR3 loop spans 14 amino acids. CDR3 bases: TGTGCCAGCAGCCGAAGCGGGGGGTACGGGGAGCTGTTTTTT. Its translation: CASSRSGGYGELFF.

The gene calls are TRBV6-1 and TRBJ1-1, with 9 nucleotides matching TRBD1. The CDR3 totals 14 residues. Germline CDR1 is MNHNS and CDR2 is SASEGT. The ends lost 5 bases at V and 10 bases at J; junction bases unmatched: 11. CDR3 region: CASSPGQGDWGAFF. The CDR3 coding sequence is TGTGCCAGCAGTCCGGGACAGGGAGATTGGGGAGCTTTCTTT.

V usage is TRBV5-1 and J usage is TRBJ1-1, with 7 nucleotides matching TRBD1. The length of the CDR3 is 14 residues. V lost 4 bases to trimming and J lost 1 base; unmatched junction nucleotides: 4. CDR1 and CDR2 (germline): SGHRS, YFSETQ. CDR3 nucleotides: TGCGCCAGCAGCATGGGACAGCCGAACACTGAAGCTTTCTTT. Encoded protein: CASSMGQPNTEAFF.

The chain uses TRBV7-2 and TRBJ2-3; D may be TRBD2 (5 bases). Germline CDR1 SGHTA, CDR2 FQGNSA. V was trimmed by 1 base and J by 0 bases, leaving 8 bases between them. The CDR3 sequence is 15 residues long. CDR3 DNA sequence: TGTGCCAGCAGCTTAGTGCGGACTAGCACAGATACGCAGTATTTT. It specifies CASSLVRTSTDTQYF.

The sample holds a few counts of this clone. The chain joins TRBV6-1 to TRBJ2-1; 9 positions match TRBD2. V trimming: 5 bases; J trimming: 7 bases; junction bases outside the gene matches: 9. The germline CDR1 and CDR2 sequences are MNHNS and SASEGT. CDR3 length: 15 amino acids. The CDR3, as DNA: TGTGCCAGCAGTAAGGGGGGACTAGCAGGGAATGAGCAGTTCTTC. This sequence encodes CASSKGGLAGNEQFF.

CDR3 in DNA: TGTGCCAGCAGCTTTGGGGGCCAACTAGCGGGGACAGATACGCAGTATTTT. This codes for CASSFGGQLAGTDTQYF. The chain recombines TRBV9 with TRBJ2-3; 10 bases fit TRBD2. After removal of 4 bases from V and 3 bases from J, the junction contained 11 bases not matched to a gene. CDR1 SGDLS and CDR2 YYNGEE come from the germline V gene. The CDR3 is made up of 17 amino acids. Full variable domain (outside the CDR3, taken from reference TRBV9 and TRBJ2-3): DSGVTQTPKHLITATGQRVTLRCSPRSGDLSVYWYQQSLDQGLQFLIQYYNGEERAKGNILERFSAQQFPDLHSELNLSSLELGDSALYFCASSFGGQLAGTDTQYFGPGTRLTVL.

The gene calls are TRBV4-2 and TRBJ2-7; the D gene is possibly TRBD2 (5 bases). Trimming took off 0 bases at V and 2 bases at J, with 14 bases between the two ends. Germline V gene sequence: CDR1 LGHNA, CDR2 YNFKEQ. The CDR3 runs 16 residues. The CDR3 DNA follows: TGTGCCAGCAGCCAAGAGGGGAGTGTGGCGACCTACGAGCAGTACTTC. Its protein is CASSQEGSVATYEQYF.

This rearrangement joins TRBV27 to TRBJ1-1; D perhaps matches TRBD1 (5 bases). CDR1 is MNHEY and CDR2 is SMNVEV in the germline V gene (reference sequence). With 2 bases removed from V and 7 bases from J, the gap between germline ends came to 11 bases. This CDR3 is built from 13 residues. CDR3 protein: CASSLKGDLEAFF. Here the CDR3 DNA reads TGTGCCAGCAGTTTAAAAGGGGATCTTGAAGCTTTCTTT.

This chain connects TRBV14 to TRBJ2-5; possibly TRBD2 for D (6 bases). CDR1 SGHDN and CDR2 FVKESK come from the germline V gene. This CDR3 has 14 amino acids. Trimming took 2 bases from V and 2 from J, leaving 9 bases between them. CDR3 region: CASSQPDYQETQYF. CDR3 DNA sequence: TGTGCCAGCAGCCAACCGGACTATCAAGAGACCCAGTACTTC.

The chain has TRBV7-9 and TRBJ1-3; possible D gene TRBD1, 6 bases. Germline assignment: CDR1 SEHNR and CDR2 FQNEAQ (reference sequence). Between the trimmed V and J ends, which lost 0 bases and 2 bases, there was a span of 11 bases. This CDR3 is 16 amino acids long. The DNA for the CDR3 is TGTGCCAGCAGCTTAGCGCGGGGGGCGGCTGGAAACACCATATATTTT. As protein: CASSLARGAAGNTIYF. The complete variable domain, with remaining parts taken from reference TRBV7-9 and TRBJ1-3, reads DTGVSQNPRHKITKRGQNVTFRCDPISEHNRLYWYRQTLGQGPEFLTYFQNEAQLEKSRLLSDRFSAERPKGSFSTLEIQRTEQGDSAMYLCASSLARGAAGNTIYFGEGSWLTVV.

This clone has a single count. This chain joins TRBV6-5 and TRBJ1-1, with D tentatively TRBD1 (6 bases). V was shortened by 3 bases and J by 5 bases, with 19 bases between the two germline ends. Germline V gene lookup returns CDR1 MNHEY and CDR2 SVGAGI. The CDR3 is 16 amino acids. The CDR3, as DNA: TGTGCCAGCAGTTATAGTTTGGGGGCCTTAACGACTGAAGCTTTCTTT. Protein: CASSYSLGALTTEAFF.

The V call is TRBV29-1, the J call TRBJ1-1, with D uncertain. The germline CDR1 and CDR2 sequences are SQVTM and ANQGSEA. V was pared by 4 bases and J by 0 bases, with 6 bases between. The CDR3 has 12 residues. The CDR3, as DNA: TGCAGCGTTGTCCAGATGAACACTGAAGCTTTCTTT. It specifies CSVVQMNTEAFF.

This rearrangement joins TRBV7-2 to TRBJ2-3; no clear D gene. The CDR3 spans 12 residues. Germline lookup yields CDR1 SGHTA and CDR2 FQGNSA. Between the trimmed V and J ends, which lost 4 bases and 0 bases, there was a span of 2 bases. In nucleotides, the CDR3 is TGTGCCAGCAGCTCTAGCACAGATACGCAGTATTTT. Its translation is CASSSSTDTQYF.

This sequence joins TRBV11-2 and TRBJ2-1, with 8 bases matching TRBD1. Germline assignment: CDR1 SGHAT and CDR2 FQNNGV. V dropped 5 bases and J dropped 9; count of bases not matched to a gene: 12. The CDR3 has 15 amino acids. The chain's CDR3 is CASSPGQGNGGEQFF. CDR3 DNA: TGTGCCAGCAGCCCAGGACAGGGAAATGGTGGTGAGCAGTTCTTC.

The chain couples TRBV6-1 to TRBJ1-1; possibly TRBD1 for D (5 bases). Trimming shortened V by 1 base and J by 5 bases, and 8 bases separated the two germline ends. The CDR3 is 13 amino acids. The germline CDR1 and CDR2 sequences are MNHNS and SASEGT. The CDR3 coding sequence is TGTGCCAGCAGTGAAGAAAGGGGAACTGAAGCTTTCTTT. This sequence encodes CASSEERGTEAFF.

V usage is TRBV19 and J usage is TRBJ1-2; a weak D match, TRBD1 (6 bases). CDR3 size: 13 residues. The ends were cut back, 4 bases at V and 5 bases at J, with 11 bases in the middle. Germline V lookup: CDR1 LNHDA, CDR2 SQIVND (reference sequence). The CDR3 reads CASSNQGLYGYTF. The CDR3 DNA is TGTGCCAGTAGTAATCAGGGGTTATATGGCTACACCTTC.

The gene calls are TRBV2 and TRBJ1-5, with unresolved D. The CDR3 spans 12 residues. Trimming pared 4 bases from V and 9 bases from J, leaving 10 bases between. Germline V gene sequence: CDR1 SNHLY, CDR2 FYNNEI. The CDR3 is CASSVGGRPQHF. Here the CDR3 DNA reads TGTGCCAGCAGTGTAGGCGGGCGGCCCCAGCATTTT.

This clone has more than one count but fewer than ten. The J gene is TRBJ2-4, the V gene TRBV4-1; possible D gene TRBD2, 5 bases. CDR1 is MGHRA, CDR2 YSYEKL, per germline. Trimming pared 5 bases from V and 2 bases from J, leaving 7 bases between. The CDR3 runs to 13 residues. CDR3 in DNA: TGCGCCAGCAGCAGGGAGTCCAAAAACATTCAGTACTTC. Translated, it gives CASSRESKNIQYF.

The rearrangement links TRBV11-2 to TRBJ2-3; 7 nucleotides match TRBD2. The germline V gene encodes CDR1 SGHAT and CDR2 FQNNGV. J gave up 9 bases and V 6 bases, and 18 bases lay outside the gene matches. CDR3 length: 16 amino acids. In DNA, the CDR3 is TGTGCCAGCAGAGGATGGGGAACACCCAGGGAGGGGACGCAGTATTTT. Its translation is CASRGWGTPREGTQYF.

The chain carries TRBV7-2 and TRBJ2-7; D is undetermined. Trimming shortened V by 5 bases and J by 0 bases, and 11 bases separated the two germline ends. CDR1 SGHTA and CDR2 FQGNSA come from the germline V gene. CDR3 length: 14 amino acids. The CDR3 sequence is CASSPVRNSYEQYF. CDR3 coding DNA: TGTGCCAGCAGCCCAGTTCGCAACTCCTACGAGCAGTACTTC.

The CDR3 here is CASSLTAESYNEQFF. CDR3 DNA sequence: TGTGCCAGCAGTTTAACAGCGGAATCCTACAATGAGCAGTTCTTC. The V gene is TRBV28, the J gene TRBJ2-1; D is perhaps TRBD2 (5 bases). V shed 2 bases and J shed 1 base, with 9 bases lying between them. This CDR3 is 15 amino acids long. Germline loops: CDR1 MDHEN, CDR2 SYDVKM.

With respect to this clone: Distinct nucleotide sequences in the sample also encode this CDR3. The gene calls are TRBV5-1 and TRBJ2-3, with TRBD2 matching 7 bases. Germline CDR1 reads SGHRS; CDR2 reads YFSETQ. There are 15 residues in the CDR3. V was pared by 4 bases and J by 3 bases, with 8 bases of the junction left unmatched. The CDR3 coding sequence is TGCGCCAGCAGCCCGGGAGGTCCGGTGACAGATACGCAGTATTTT. Residues: CASSPGGPVTDTQYF. Looking up the rest from reference TRBV5-1 and TRBJ2-3 gives the full variable domain: KAGVTQTPRYLIKTRGQQVTLSCSPISGHRSVSWYQQTPGQGLQFLFEYFSETQRNKGNFPGRFSGRQFSNSRSEMNVSTLELGDSALYLCASSPGGPVTDTQYFGPGTRLTVL.

The J gene is TRBJ1-2, the V gene TRBV7-2, with 8 bases fitting TRBD1. The CDR3 runs 13 residues. Germline V gene lookup returns CDR1 SGHTA and CDR2 FQGNSA. The J segment lost 11 bases and the V segment lost 4 bases, leaving 9 bases of the junction unmatched. The CDR3 sequence: CASSSRTGMAYTF. CDR3 bases: TGTGCCAGCAGCTCCCGGACAGGGATGGCATACACCTTC.

This clone was detected only a few times. This chain joins TRBV6-1 and TRBJ1-1; possible D gene TRBD1, 6 bases. Trimming shortened V by 2 bases and J by 0 bases, and 10 bases separated the two germline ends. The CDR3 contains 15 residues. CDR1 is MNHNS, CDR2 SASEGT, per germline. As DNA, the CDR3 is TGTGCCAGCAGTGAATCGCGGACAGTGAACACTGAAGCTTTCTTT. Its protein product is CASSESRTVNTEAFF.

The J gene is TRBJ1-1, the V gene TRBV5-4; the match to TRBD1 covers 12 bases. The germline gives CDR1 SGHNT, CDR2 YYREEE (reference sequence). The ends lost 4 bases at V and 0 bases at J; junction bases unmatched: 13. The CDR3 spans 19 residues. The CDR3 loop is CASSPSVGTGGGMNTEAFF. The CDR3 DNA reads TGTGCCAGCAGCCCAAGTGTAGGGACAGGGGGCGGAATGAACACTGAAGCTTTCTTT. The full variable domain, completed using reference TRBV5-4 and TRBJ1-1, is ETGVTQSPTHLIKTRGQQVTLRCSSQSGHNTVSWYQQALGQGPQFIFQYYREEENGRGNFPPRFSGLQFPNYSSELNVNALELDDSALYLCASSPSVGTGGGMNTEAFFGQGTRLTVV.

The chain links TRBV5-1 to TRBJ1-1; possible D gene TRBD1, 5 bases. Looked up from germline, CDR1 is SGHRS and CDR2 is YFSETQ. CDR3 length: 15 amino acids. Trimming pared 0 bases from V and 5 bases from J, leaving 14 bases between. The CDR3 sequence is CASSLDGGGDTEAFF. Written as DNA, the CDR3 is TGCGCCAGCAGCTTGGATGGCGGAGGGGATACTGAAGCTTTCTTT.

The rearrangement uses TRBV30 and TRBJ2-1; D perhaps matches TRBD1 (6 bases). The CDR3 length is 13 residues. Germline V gene data show CDR1 as GTSNPN and CDR2 as SVGIG (reference sequence). Trimming took off 4 bases at V and 2 bases at J, with 9 bases between the two ends. CDR3 sequence: CAWTGVTYNEQFF. CDR3 in DNA: TGTGCCTGGACAGGGGTTACCTACAATGAGCAGTTCTTC.